This T cell receptor beta chain was retrieved from a study of immune evolution from preneoplasia to lung adenocarcinoma. With 3 bases removed from V and 0 bases from J, the gap between germline ends came to 7 bases. The CDR3 has 14 residues. From germline, CDR1 is MDHEN and CDR2 SYDVKM. Clones were sequenced by immunoSEQ multiplex PCR, and TCRdb holds only the in-frame ones, with some missing. The sample has fewer than 7,500 clones; around 79% are singletons. The TCR sequence derives from a person between 70 and 80 years old with lung adenocarcinoma. This chain uses TRBV28 with TRBJ2-3; D call uncertain. The sample comprised FFPE adjacent normal lung tissue. For the CDR3, the DNA is TGTGCCAGCAGTTTCCGGTCTAGCACAGATACGCAGTATTTT. Translating gives CASSFRSSTDTQYF. The whole variable domain, remainder taken from reference TRBV28 and TRBJ2-3, is DVKVTQSSRYLVKRTGEKVFLECVQDMDHENMFWYRQDPGLGLRLIYFSYDVKMKEKGDIPEGYSVSREKKERFSLILESASTNQTSMYLCASSFRSSTDTQYFGPGTRLTVL.